This T cell receptor (beta chain) was obtained from a study of CD8+ T cells in alopecia areata. Study-wide context: It was oral tofacitinib, at 5 to 10 mg twice daily, that treated patients received. Patients took tofacitinib for 6 to 18 months, followed by 6 drug-free months. Overall study results and limits: Higher clonality than in normal scalp was seen in lesional scalp, especially alopecia totalis/universalis.

In each case, RNA was isolated and then reverse transcribed into cDNA as the sequencing template. Assay used: immunoSEQ multiplex PCR; TCRdb lists only in-frame clones, some missing. The repertoire holds about 180,000 clones, with approximately 56% as singletons. Turning to this clone: No antigen is known for it.

The CDR3 loop spans 15 amino acids. The germline V gene encodes CDR1 MNHEY and CDR2 SVGAGI. J was trimmed by 6 bases and V by 6 bases; bases with no gene match: 10. This TCR derives from a human donor with alopecia areata. The gene calls are TRBV6-5 and TRBJ2-1, with 8 bases lining up with TRBD1. The specimen comprised CD4+ T cells sorted from blood, sampled at week 0. This CDR3 reads CASRLGQGLTNEQFF. CDR3 coding DNA: TGTGCCAGCAGATTAGGACAGGGCCTCACCAATGAGCAGTTCTTC.